This TCR beta chain was captured by sequencing in a study of blood T cell repertoires in COVID-19. This clone was detected only once. The repertoire was sequenced with immunoSEQ multiplex PCR; TCRdb's copy has only in-frame clones and lacks some. The sample records 200,000 to 250,000 clones, approximately 83% being singletons. Germline V gene sequence: CDR1 KGHDR, CDR2 SFDVKD. CDR3 size: 16 residues. V was pared by 2 bases and J by 4 bases, with 15 bases between. The study recruited people aged roughly 18 to 100 years across roughly 25 US areas. Which cohort a participant joined came from the clinical history participants gave.

The receptor was derived from a woman between 40 and 50 years old with acute COVID-19. Sequencing used PBMCs or T cells enriched from blood (not recorded which). The chain links TRBV24-1 to TRBJ2-3; no reliable D call. For the CDR3, the DNA is TGTGCCACCAGTGATTCCGAGAGGTTTCGGGCAGATACGCAGTATTTT. Encoded protein: CATSDSERFRADTQYF.